This T cell receptor (beta chain) was profiled in a study of PD-L1 blockade in urothelial cancer. Study details: Analyses used blood from 3 weeks (second dose) and 6 weeks after treatment start. The median number of T cells present in blood samples was some 140,000.

The sample's time point: peripheral blood 6 weeks after treatment start. V was pared by 3 bases and J by 9 bases, with 12 bases between. Germline CDR1 reads LNHDA; CDR2 reads SQIVND (reference sequence). The CDR3 has 14 amino acids. Each PCR contained spiked-in synthetic TCR analog templates. The data were produced by immunoSEQ multiplex PCR, yet TCRdb's version contains in-frame clones alone and is incomplete. The data hold 40,000 to 55,000 clones, with approximately 83% observed a single time. The TCR was taken from a man between 60 and 75 years old with urothelial cancer. The chain uses TRBV19 and TRBJ1-6, with D unclear. The sequences come from PBMCs, collected around atezolizumab (anti-PD-L1) treatment. CDR3 loop: CASSISVYGSPLHF. The CDR3 bases are TGTGCCAGTAGTATTTCCGTCTATGGTTCACCCCTCCACTTT. Filled out from reference TRBV19 and TRBJ1-6, the complete variable domain reads DGGITQSPKYLFRKEGQNVTLSCEQNLNHDAMYWYRQDPGQGLRLIYYSQIVNDFQKGDIAEGYSVSREKKESFPLTVTSAQKNPTAFYLCASSISVYGSPLHFGNGTRLTVT.